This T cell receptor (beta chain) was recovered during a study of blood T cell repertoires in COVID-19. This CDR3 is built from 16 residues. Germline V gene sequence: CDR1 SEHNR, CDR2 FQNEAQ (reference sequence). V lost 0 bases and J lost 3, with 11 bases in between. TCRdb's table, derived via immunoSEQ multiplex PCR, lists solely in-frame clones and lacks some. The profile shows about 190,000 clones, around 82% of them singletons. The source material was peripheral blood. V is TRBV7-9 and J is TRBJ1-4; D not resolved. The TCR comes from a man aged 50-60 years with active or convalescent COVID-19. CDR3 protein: CASSLAQRAPNEKLFF. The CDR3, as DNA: TGTGCCAGCAGCTTAGCGCAGAGGGCCCCTAATGAAAAACTGTTTTTT.